These 9 T cell receptor beta chains were all obtained from the same sample, sequenced in a study of radiation and T cells in renal cell carcinoma. Libraries were prepared by immunoSEQ multiplex PCR; TCRdb keeps only in-frame clonotypes and omits some of them. Among some 120,000 clones listed, approximately 90% were seen once. Time point denoted: blood 2 weeks post-SBRT. Sample treatment: 15 Gy SBRT to primary tumor, nephrectomy 4 weeks later. Sequences were derived from blood, sampled from a patient whose treatment included radiotherapy and nephrectomy. All receptors come from a woman aged 65 to 85 with renal cell carcinoma.

The CDR3 spells CASSREGRGSNEQFF. CDR3 DNA: TGTGCCAGCAGTCGGGAGGGGCGTGGATCCAATGAGCAGTTCTTC. The chain employs TRBV5-6 and TRBJ2-1, with 8 bases matching TRBD2. The V segment lost 5 bases and the J segment 6 bases; nucleotides outside the gene matches: 10. CDR3 length equals 15 residues. The germline V gene encodes CDR1 SGHDT and CDR2 YYEEEE.

The V call is TRBV6-4, the J call TRBJ2-3, with TRBD2 matching 10 bases. There are 15 residues in the CDR3. CDR1 MRHNA and CDR2 SNTAGT come from the germline V gene. Trimming removed 6 bases from V and 1 base from J; junction bases left unmatched: 4. In DNA form, the CDR3 reads TGTGCCAGCAGCCTGCTAGCGGGGGGCACAGATACGCAGTATTTT. Protein sequence: CASSLLAGGTDTQYF.

CDR3 sequence (DNA): TGTGCCAGCAATGGTAAGGGGGCCTACGAGCAGTACTTC. Translating it yields CASNGKGAYEQYF. The V and J genes are TRBV6-6 and TRBJ2-7; TRBD1 is a possible D gene (6 bases). Trimming shortened V by 7 bases and J by 2 bases, and 12 bases separated the two germline ends. The germline V gene has CDR1 MNHNY and CDR2 SVGAGI (reference sequence). CDR3 size: 13 residues.

This chain joins TRBV7-9 and TRBJ1-2; no clear D gene. CDR3 length: 13 amino acids. CDR1 is SEHNR, CDR2 FQNEAQ, per germline (reference sequence). V was clipped by 4 bases and J by 8 bases, with 14 bases between them. CDR3 coding DNA: TGTGCCAGCAGCTCCGGACTAATTGGAGGCTACACCTTC. Amino acids: CASSSGLIGGYTF.

The CDR3 region is CAISDGYGYTF. CDR3 nucleotide sequence: TGTGCCATCAGTGATGGATATGGCTACACCTTC. The chain uses TRBV10-3 and TRBJ1-2, with D unclear. CDR1 and CDR2 (germline): ENHRY, SYGVKD. Trimming stripped 3 bases from V and 5 bases from J, with 4 bases between. This CDR3 has 11 residues.

The chain employs TRBV7-2 and TRBJ1-1; tentative D call: TRBD1 (5 bases). V was cut by 6 bases and J by 1 base, with 12 bases left in between. The CDR3 extends over 14 amino acids. Germline V gives CDR1 SGHTA, CDR2 FQGNSA. The CDR3 sequence: CASRSGLTNTEAFF. CDR3 sequence (DNA): TGTGCCAGCAGGTCGGGACTGACGAACACTGAAGCTTTCTTT.

This rearrangement joins TRBV7-9 to TRBJ1-5; D gene ambiguous. The CDR3 runs to 12 residues. V was pared by 3 bases and J by 7 bases, with 7 bases between. Germline V gene data show CDR1 as SEHNR and CDR2 as FQNEAQ (reference sequence). The CDR3 sequence: CASSFSSQPQHF. As DNA, the CDR3 is TGTGCCAGCAGCTTCTCATCCCAGCCCCAGCATTTT.

The chain couples TRBV7-9 to TRBJ1-6, with a weak D call TRBD1 (5 bases). Trimming took off 8 bases at V and 6 bases at J, with 17 bases between the two ends. CDR3 length: 15 residues. In germline, CDR1 is SEHNR, CDR2 FQNEAQ (reference sequence). The CDR3 DNA follows: TGTGCCAGCTCCGTATCCCGGGACGGTAATTCACCCCTCCACTTT. Translated: CASSVSRDGNSPLHF.

The rearrangement joins TRBV28 to TRBJ1-2; 7 bases match TRBD1. The V segment lost 3 bases and the J segment 8 bases; nucleotides outside the gene matches: 15. This CDR3 has 16 residues. Germline CDR1 reads MDHEN; CDR2 reads SYDVKM. The CDR3 coding sequence is TGTGCCAGCAGTTTGAGGCTCGGACAGGCGGCGGGCGGCTACACCTTC. Protein product: CASSLRLGQAAGGYTF.